This TCR beta chain derives from a study of early T cells in non-severe SARS-CoV-2 infection. Study-wide context: Unsorted whole blood bulk RNA was sequenced, with unpaired chains. General study points: VDJdb matching skewed toward anti-spike CD8 responses, missing private and CD4 specificities.

Researchers attached unique molecular identifiers to individual cDNA molecules. TCRdb fed the 5' RACE reads into MiXCR, producing one record per CDR3 protein. The table lists more than 25,000 distinct CDR3 sequences, less than 7.5% of them singletons. The V segment lost 0 bases and the J segment 3 bases; nucleotides outside the gene matches: 8. The CDR3 length is 17 residues. Germline V gene lookup returns CDR1 MNHNS and CDR2 SASEGT. This clonotype was seen many times. The antigen is not known. This TCR was sampled from an adult who was a healthcare worker with PCR-confirmed SARS-CoV-2 infection or an uninfected control (not recorded which). Sequenced: whole blood. V gene TRBV6-1 combines with J gene TRBJ1-5; TRBD1 matches 7 bases. The CDR3 here is CASSEAGTGVVNQPQHF. CDR3 DNA: TGTGCCAGCAGTGAAGCTGGAACAGGGGTTGTCAATCAGCCCCAGCATTTT.